Presented here are 8 T cell receptor beta chains from one specimen sequenced in a study of blood T cell repertoires in COVID-19. Profiling relied on immunoSEQ multiplex PCR, and the TCRdb table lists in-frame clones only, not all of them. The sample shows 25,000 to 30,000 clones, 80% to 90% of them seen only once. Sample: peripheral blood. The origin of the receptors is a woman of 80 years or more with COVID-19, enrolled during active disease.

The chain employs TRBV5-1 and TRBJ1-1; unclear D gene. Germline CDR1 SGHRS, CDR2 YFSETQ. Trimming shortened V by 2 bases and J by 5 bases, and 19 bases separated the two germline ends. The CDR3 extends over 16 amino acids. This CDR3 reads CASSLKSSDGRTEAFF. Written as DNA, the CDR3 is TGCGCCAGCAGCTTAAAGTCATCGGATGGGAGGACTGAAGCTTTCTTT.

The V and J genes are TRBV7-9 and TRBJ1-6; the D gene is possibly TRBD1 (6 bases). V was shortened by 4 bases and J by 3 bases, with 22 bases between the two germline ends. In germline, CDR1 is SEHNR, CDR2 FQNEAQ (reference sequence). The CDR3 contains 19 residues. CDR3 bases: TGTGCCAGCAGCTCCCACCAGGGAGCGACAGGCGACTATAATTCACCCCTCCACTTT. Protein sequence: CASSSHQGATGDYNSPLHF.

The chain carries TRBV7-2 and TRBJ1-1; 11 nucleotides agree with TRBD1. In germline, CDR1 is SGHTA, CDR2 FQGNSA. The CDR3 length is 15 residues. J lost 6 bases, V lost 1 base, and 4 bases had no gene match. The DNA for the CDR3 is TGTGCCAGCAGCTTAGTTGGGACAGGGGGTTCTGAAGCTTTCTTT. Its translation is CASSLVGTGGSEAFF. The whole variable domain, filled in from reference TRBV7-2 and TRBJ1-1, reads GAGVSQSPSNKVTEKGKDVELRCDPISGHTALYWYRQSLGQGLEFLIYFQGNSAPDKSGLPSDRFSAERTGGSVSTLTIQRTQQEDSAVYLCASSLVGTGGSEAFFGQGTRLTVV.

The chain joins TRBV27 to TRBJ1-2; D unclear. Trimming removed 2 bases at V and 1 base at J, with 8 bases between. This CDR3 is built from 14 residues. Germline assignment: CDR1 MNHEY and CDR2 SMNVEV (reference sequence). Here the CDR3 DNA reads TGTGCCAGCAGTTTAACTTCGGGTAACTATGGCTACACCTTC. It encodes CASSLTSGNYGYTF.

This sequence joins TRBV27 and TRBJ2-1; 7 nucleotides line up with TRBD1. Germline lookup yields CDR1 MNHEY and CDR2 SMNVEV (reference sequence). The CDR3 covers 14 residues. Trimming at V came to 4 bases and at J to 5 bases, leaving 5 bases not matched to a gene. The CDR3 coding sequence is TGTGCCAGCAGTTGGACAGGCCCAAACAATGAGCAGTTCTTC. It encodes CASSWTGPNNEQFF.

The chain combines TRBV7-2 with TRBJ2-3, with 7 positions matching TRBD1. V lost 3 bases to trimming and J lost 4 bases; unmatched junction nucleotides: 4. From germline, CDR1 is SGHTA and CDR2 FQGNSA. The CDR3 has 14 residues. Here the CDR3 reads CASSLTGFADTQYF. Written as DNA, the CDR3 is TGTGCCAGCAGCTTGACAGGGTTTGCAGATACGCAGTATTTT. Full variable domain (remainder filled in from reference TRBV7-2 and TRBJ2-3): GAGVSQSPSNKVTEKGKDVELRCDPISGHTALYWYRQSLGQGLEFLIYFQGNSAPDKSGLPSDRFSAERTGGSVSTLTIQRTQQEDSAVYLCASSLTGFADTQYFGPGTRLTVL.

The rearrangement joins TRBV2 to TRBJ1-2; 8 bases are a match to TRBD1. The CDR3 totals 14 residues. V gave up 3 bases and J gave up 5 bases; unmatched junction bases: 5. Germline loops: CDR1 SNHLY, CDR2 FYNNEI. CDR3 sequence reads: CASSDRTGRYGYTF. In nucleotides, the CDR3 is TGTGCCAGCAGTGATAGGACAGGGAGGTATGGCTACACCTTC.

The chain combines TRBV7-9 with TRBJ1-1, with D uncertain. This CDR3 spans 16 amino acids. Germline V CDR1 and CDR2: SEHNR, FQNEAQ (reference sequence). Trimming stripped 4 bases from V and 3 bases from J, with 18 bases between. The CDR3 reads CASSSRVGGSHTEAFF. The CDR3 bases are TGTGCCAGCAGCTCCCGAGTCGGAGGATCACACACTGAAGCTTTCTTT.